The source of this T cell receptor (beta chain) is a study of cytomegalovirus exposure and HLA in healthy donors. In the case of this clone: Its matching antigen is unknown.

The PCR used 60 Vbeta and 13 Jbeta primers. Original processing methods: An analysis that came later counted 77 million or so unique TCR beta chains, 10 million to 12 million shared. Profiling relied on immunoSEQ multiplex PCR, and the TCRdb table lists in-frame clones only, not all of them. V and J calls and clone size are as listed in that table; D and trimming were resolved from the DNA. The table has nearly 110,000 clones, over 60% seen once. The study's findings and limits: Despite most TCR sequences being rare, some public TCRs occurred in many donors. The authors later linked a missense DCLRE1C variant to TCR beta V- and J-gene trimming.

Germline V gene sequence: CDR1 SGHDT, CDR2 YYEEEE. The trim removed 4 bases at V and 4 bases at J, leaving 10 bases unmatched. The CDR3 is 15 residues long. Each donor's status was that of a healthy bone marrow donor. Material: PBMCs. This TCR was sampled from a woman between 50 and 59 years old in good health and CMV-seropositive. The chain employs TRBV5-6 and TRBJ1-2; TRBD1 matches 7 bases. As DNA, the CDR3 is TGTGCCAGCAGCGCCCCGGGACAGATTCTCTATGGCTACACCTTC. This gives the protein CASSAPGQILYGYTF.